The rows below give T cell receptor beta chains drawn from one sample of a study of cytomegalovirus exposure and HLA in healthy donors. Profiling relied on immunoSEQ multiplex PCR, and the TCRdb table lists in-frame clones only, not all of them. The table includes around 90,000 clones, 64% detected once. The sequenced sample consisted of PBMCs. Receptors originate from a human donor in good health. The CDR3 runs from the conserved cysteine through the conserved F or W. A D gene is named only where the DNA matches it firmly. Part of the rows lack a size; the others show once, few, many or a class for expanded clones.

j_gene	abundance	v_gene	d_gene	CDR3aa	CDR3nt
TRBJ2-5	NA	TRBV27	TRBD2	CASSFLSGIETQYF	TGTGCCAGCAGTTTCCTCAGCGGGATAGAGACCCAGTACTTC
TRBJ1-1	NA	TRBV29-1	NA	CSAVLYTEAFF	TGCAGCGCAGTCCTTTACACTGAAGCTTTCTTT
TRBJ1-2	few	TRBV5-6	TRBD1	CASSPGTGGTYGYTF	TGTGCCAGCAGCCCAGGGACAGGGGGAACCTATGGCTACACCTTC
TRBJ1-6	few	TRBV5-1	TRBD1	CASSYLGDRDSPLHF	TGCGCCAGCAGCTACCTGGGGGACAGGGACTCACCCCTCCACTTT
TRBJ2-1	NA	TRBV13	NA	CASRLGQRAYNEQFF	TGTGCCAGCAGACTCGGACAGCGAGCCTACAATGAGCAGTTCTTC
TRBJ2-7	NA	TRBV2	TRBD1	CASSRDRAVGEQYF	TGTGCCAGCAGTAGGGACAGGGCCGTGGGGGAGCAGTACTTC
TRBJ2-3	NA	TRBV5-4	TRBD2	CASSLERGGLIDTQYF	TGTGCCAGCAGCTTGGAACGCGGGGGGCTAATAGATACGCAGTATTTT
TRBJ2-5	NA	TRBV19	NA	CASSKQGGYRETQYF	TGTGCCAGTAGTAAACAGGGGGGGTACCGGGAGACCCAGTACTTC
TRBJ1-1	NA	TRBV9	TRBD1	CASSVALQGADTEAFF	TGTGCCAGCAGCGTAGCCCTACAGGGGGCGGATACTGAAGCTTTCTTT
TRBJ2-5	NA	TRBV6-5	TRBD1	CASLGQGGETQYF	TGTGCCAGCTTAGGACAGGGTGGAGAGACCCAGTACTTC